This T cell receptor beta chain appears in the sequencing data of a study of shared clonotypes between healthy human individuals. Study-wide points: The genetic and exposure-history diversity represented was limited by few donors. Researchers sampled blood only, noting tissue repertoires likely differ.

As processed by the authors: ImmunoSEQ output lacked quality scores and full-length reads, limiting matched filtering. Using immunoSEQ multiplex PCR, the repertoire was profiled, and TCRdb retains in-frame clones only, with some absent. V and J calls plus clone size are reproduced from that table; the DNA served to infer D and trimming. The sample lists about 490,000 clones, approximately 80% occurring once. This clone was counted between two and nine times. Antigen unknown. All donors were healthy HIV-negative adults lacking recent acute infections or vaccinations. Looked up from germline, CDR1 is SNHLY and CDR2 is FYNNEI. The length of the CDR3 is 14 residues. Trimming at V came to 5 bases and at J to 6 bases, leaving 8 bases not matched to a gene.

This rearrangement joins TRBV2 to TRBJ2-3; 7 nucleotides align to TRBD2. This TCR came from a woman aged 40 to 55 in good health. Some clones in this sample may be carry-over from other donors' samples. The sample comprised PBMCs. CDR3 protein: CASSPRIGGDTQYF. CDR3 in DNA: TGTGCCAGCAGTCCCCGCATCGGGGGGGATACGCAGTATTTT.